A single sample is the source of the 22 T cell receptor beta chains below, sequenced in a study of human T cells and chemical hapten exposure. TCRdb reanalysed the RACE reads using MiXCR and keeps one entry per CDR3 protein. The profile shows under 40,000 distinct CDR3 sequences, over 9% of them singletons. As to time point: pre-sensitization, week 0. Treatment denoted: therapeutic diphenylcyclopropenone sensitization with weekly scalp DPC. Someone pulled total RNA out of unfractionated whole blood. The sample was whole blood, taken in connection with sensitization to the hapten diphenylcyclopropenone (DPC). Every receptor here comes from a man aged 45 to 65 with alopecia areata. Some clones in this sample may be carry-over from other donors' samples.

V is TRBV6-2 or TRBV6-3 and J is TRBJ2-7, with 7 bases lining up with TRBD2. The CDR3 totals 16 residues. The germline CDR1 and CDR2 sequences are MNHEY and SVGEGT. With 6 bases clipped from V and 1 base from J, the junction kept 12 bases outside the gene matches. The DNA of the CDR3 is TGTGCCAGCAGGTCCTACTCCGCGGGACTATCCTACGAGCAGTACTTC. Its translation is CASRSYSAGLSYEQYF.

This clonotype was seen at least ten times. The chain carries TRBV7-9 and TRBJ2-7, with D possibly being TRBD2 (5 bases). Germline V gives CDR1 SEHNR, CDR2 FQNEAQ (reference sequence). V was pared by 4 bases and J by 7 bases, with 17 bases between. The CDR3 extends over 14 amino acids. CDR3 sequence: CASSSQSSSGEQYF. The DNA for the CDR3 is TGTGCCAGCAGCTCCCAGTCGAGTTCGGGGGAGCAGTACTTC.

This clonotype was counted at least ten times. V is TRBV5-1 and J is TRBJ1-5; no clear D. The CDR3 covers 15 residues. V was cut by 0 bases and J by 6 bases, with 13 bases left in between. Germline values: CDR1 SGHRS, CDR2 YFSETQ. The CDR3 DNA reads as TGCGCCAGCAGCTTGGACAACCCATCAGCTCAGCCCCAGCATTTT. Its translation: CASSLDNPSAQPQHF.

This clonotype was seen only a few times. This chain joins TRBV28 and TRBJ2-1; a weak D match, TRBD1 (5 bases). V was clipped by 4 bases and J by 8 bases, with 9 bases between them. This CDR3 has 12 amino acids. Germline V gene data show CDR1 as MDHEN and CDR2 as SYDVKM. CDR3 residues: CASSSQGHEQFF. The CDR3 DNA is TGTGCCAGCAGTTCTCAGGGTCATGAGCAGTTCTTC.

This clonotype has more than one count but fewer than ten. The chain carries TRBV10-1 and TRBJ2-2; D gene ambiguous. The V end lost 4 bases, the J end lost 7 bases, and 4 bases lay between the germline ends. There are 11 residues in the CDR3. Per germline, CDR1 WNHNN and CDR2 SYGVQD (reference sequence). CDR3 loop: CASSVGGELFF. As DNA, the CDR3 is TGCGCCAGCAGTGTAGGCGGGGAGCTGTTTTTT.

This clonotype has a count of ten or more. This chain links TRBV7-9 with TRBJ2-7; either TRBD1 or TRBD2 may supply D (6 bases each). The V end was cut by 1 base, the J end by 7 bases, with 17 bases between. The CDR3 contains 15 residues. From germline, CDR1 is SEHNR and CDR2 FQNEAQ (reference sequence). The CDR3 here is CASSLEGGMKFEQYF. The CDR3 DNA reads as TGTGCCAGCAGCTTAGAGGGGGGAATGAAATTTGAGCAGTACTTC.

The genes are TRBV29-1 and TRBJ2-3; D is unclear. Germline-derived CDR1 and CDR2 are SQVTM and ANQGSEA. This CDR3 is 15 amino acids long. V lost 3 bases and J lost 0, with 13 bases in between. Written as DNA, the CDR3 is TGCAGCGTTGATGACCGTCTGGGGAGCACAGATACGCAGTATTTT. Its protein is CSVDDRLGSTDTQYF.

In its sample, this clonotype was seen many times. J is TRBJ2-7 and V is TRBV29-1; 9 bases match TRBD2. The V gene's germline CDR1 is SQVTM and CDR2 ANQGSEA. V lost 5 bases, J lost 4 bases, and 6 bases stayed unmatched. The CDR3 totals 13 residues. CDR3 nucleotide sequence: TGCAGCGTTCAAGCGGGAGGTGGGTACGAGCAGTACTTC. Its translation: CSVQAGGGYEQYF.

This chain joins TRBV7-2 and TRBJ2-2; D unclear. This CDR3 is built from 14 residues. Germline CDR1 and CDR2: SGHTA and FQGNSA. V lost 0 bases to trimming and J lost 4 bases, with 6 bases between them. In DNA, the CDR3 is TGTGCCAGCAGCTTAGCTCGACTCACCGGGGAGCTGTTTTTT. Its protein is CASSLARLTGELFF.

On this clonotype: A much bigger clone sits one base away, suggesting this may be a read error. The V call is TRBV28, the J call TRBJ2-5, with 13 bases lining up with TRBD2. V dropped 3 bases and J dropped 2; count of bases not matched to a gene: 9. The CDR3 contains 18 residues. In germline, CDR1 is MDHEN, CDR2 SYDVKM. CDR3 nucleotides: TGTGCCAGCAGTTTGACTAGCGGGAGGTCAGACCTTCAAGAGACCCAGTACTTC. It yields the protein CASSLTSGRSDLQETQYF.

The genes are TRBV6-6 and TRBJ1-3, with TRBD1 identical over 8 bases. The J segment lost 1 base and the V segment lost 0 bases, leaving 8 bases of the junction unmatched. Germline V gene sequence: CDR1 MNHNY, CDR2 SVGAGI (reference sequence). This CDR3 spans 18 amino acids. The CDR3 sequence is CASSYSVDRGVSGNTIYF. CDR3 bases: TGTGCCAGCAGTTACTCTGTAGACAGGGGAGTTTCTGGAAACACCATATATTTT.

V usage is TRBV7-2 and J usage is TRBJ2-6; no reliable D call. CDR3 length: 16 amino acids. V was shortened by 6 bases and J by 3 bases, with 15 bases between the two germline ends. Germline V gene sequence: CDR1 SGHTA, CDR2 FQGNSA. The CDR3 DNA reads TGTGCCAGCAGGGGCGGTACTTCGTATGGGGCCAACGTCCTGACTTTC. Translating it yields CASRGGTSYGANVLTF.

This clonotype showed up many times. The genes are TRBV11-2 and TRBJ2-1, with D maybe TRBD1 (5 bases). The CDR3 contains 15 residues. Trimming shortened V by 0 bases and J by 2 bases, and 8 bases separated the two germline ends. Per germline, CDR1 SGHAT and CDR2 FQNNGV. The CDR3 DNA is TGTGCCAGCAGCTTAGAAGTAGGGGCCTACAATGAGCAGTTCTTC. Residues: CASSLEVGAYNEQFF.

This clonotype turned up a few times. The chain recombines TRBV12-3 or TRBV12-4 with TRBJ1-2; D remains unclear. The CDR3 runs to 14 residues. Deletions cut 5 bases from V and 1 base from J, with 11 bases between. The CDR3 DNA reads TGTGCCAGCAGTCCCTTAATCCTTAACTATGGCTACACCTTC. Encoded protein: CASSPLILNYGYTF.

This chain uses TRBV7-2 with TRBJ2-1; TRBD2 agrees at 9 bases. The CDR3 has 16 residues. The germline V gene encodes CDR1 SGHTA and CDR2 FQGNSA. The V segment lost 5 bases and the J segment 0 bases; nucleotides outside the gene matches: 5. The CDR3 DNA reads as TGTGCCAGCAGCAAGAAACTAGCGGGCTCCTACAATGAGCAGTTCTTC. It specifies CASSKKLAGSYNEQFF.

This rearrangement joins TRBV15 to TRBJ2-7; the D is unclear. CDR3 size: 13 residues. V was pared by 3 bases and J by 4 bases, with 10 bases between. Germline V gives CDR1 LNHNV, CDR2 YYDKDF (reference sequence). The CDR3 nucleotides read TGTGCCACCAGCAGGCAGGAGAAATACGAGCAGTACTTC. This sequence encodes CATSRQEKYEQYF.

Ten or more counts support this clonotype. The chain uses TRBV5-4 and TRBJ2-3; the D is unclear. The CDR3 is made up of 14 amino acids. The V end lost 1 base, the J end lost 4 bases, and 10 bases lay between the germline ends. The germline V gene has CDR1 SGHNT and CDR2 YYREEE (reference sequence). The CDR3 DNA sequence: TGTGCCAGCAGCTTGCTAGAGAGGTCAGATACGCAGTATTTT. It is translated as CASSLLERSDTQYF.

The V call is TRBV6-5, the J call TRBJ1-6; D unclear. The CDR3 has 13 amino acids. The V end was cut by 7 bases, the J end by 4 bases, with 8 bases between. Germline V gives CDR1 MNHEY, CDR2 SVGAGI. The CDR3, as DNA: TGTGCCAGCACGACAACTTATAATTCACCCCTCCACTTT. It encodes CASTTTYNSPLHF.

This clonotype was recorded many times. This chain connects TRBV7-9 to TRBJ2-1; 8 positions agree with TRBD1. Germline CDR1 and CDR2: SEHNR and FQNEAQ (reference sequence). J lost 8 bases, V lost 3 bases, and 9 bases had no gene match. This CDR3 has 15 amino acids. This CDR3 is CASSFRGRGSDEQFF. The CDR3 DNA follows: TGTGCCAGCAGCTTCAGGGGGCGAGGGTCGGATGAGCAGTTCTTC.

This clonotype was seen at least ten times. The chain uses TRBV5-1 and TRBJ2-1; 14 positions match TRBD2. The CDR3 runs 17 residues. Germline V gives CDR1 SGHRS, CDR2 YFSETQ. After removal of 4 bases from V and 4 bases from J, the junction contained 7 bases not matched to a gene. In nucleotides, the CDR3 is TGCGCCAGCAGCACGGGACTAGCGGGAGTTTTTTACAATGAGCAGTTCTTC. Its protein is CASSTGLAGVFYNEQFF. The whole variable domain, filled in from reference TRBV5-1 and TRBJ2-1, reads KAGVTQTPRYLIKTRGQQVTLSCSPISGHRSVSWYQQTPGQGLQFLFEYFSETQRNKGNFPGRFSGRQFSNSRSEMNVSTLELGDSALYLCASSTGLAGVFYNEQFFGPGTRLTVL.

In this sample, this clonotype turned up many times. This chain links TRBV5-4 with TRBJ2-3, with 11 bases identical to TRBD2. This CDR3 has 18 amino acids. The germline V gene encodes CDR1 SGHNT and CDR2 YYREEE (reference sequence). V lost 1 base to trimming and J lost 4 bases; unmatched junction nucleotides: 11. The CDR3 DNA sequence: TGTGCCAGCAGCTTGCTCCCTACTAGCGGGAGATGGTCAGATACGCAGTATTTT. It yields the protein CASSLLPTSGRWSDTQYF. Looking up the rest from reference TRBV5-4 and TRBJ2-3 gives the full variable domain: ETGVTQSPTHLIKTRGQQVTLRCSSQSGHNTVSWYQQALGQGPQFIFQYYREEENGRGNFPPRFSGLQFPNYSSELNVNALELDDSALYLCASSLLPTSGRWSDTQYFGPGTRLTVL.

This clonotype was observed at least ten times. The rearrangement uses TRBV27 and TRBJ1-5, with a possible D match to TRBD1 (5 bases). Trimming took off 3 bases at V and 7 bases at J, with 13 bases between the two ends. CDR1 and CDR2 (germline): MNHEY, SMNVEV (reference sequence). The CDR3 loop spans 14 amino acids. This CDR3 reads CASSLAAGYQPQHF. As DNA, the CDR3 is TGTGCCAGCAGTTTGGCGGCAGGGTACCAGCCCCAGCATTTT.